The present entry profiles one T cell receptor (beta chain) with its context. Its antigen is still unknown. The entry originates in a study of shared clonotypes between healthy human individuals. Overall study context: The cohort comprised a couple of women and three men. Their ages spanned 18 to 49 years. Used for every donor were three CD4 naive, three CD4 memory, two CD8 naive and one CD8 memory plate. Overall study results and limits: Clonotype sharing across donors was expected to vary with sequencing depth.

Replicate PCRs for sorted subsets used approximately 220 ng DNA; this equaled tens of thousands of T cell genomes. TCRdb keeps only in-frame clones here, not all; method: immunoSEQ multiplex PCR. The data show around 600,000 clones, around 97% seen once. CDR3 length: 13 residues. The ends lost 8 bases at V and 5 bases at J; junction bases unmatched: 5. Germline CDR1 and CDR2: SNHLY and FYNNEI. The TCR was taken from a woman in her 30s in good health. J is TRBJ1-1 and V is TRBV2, with 10 bases aligning to TRBD1. The specimen was naive CD4+ T cells sorted from blood. The subset denotes: CD45RA+ positively selected. The CDR3 sequence is CASRQGALTEAFF. In nucleotides, the CDR3 is TGTGCCAGCCGACAGGGGGCTTTAACTGAAGCTTTCTTT.